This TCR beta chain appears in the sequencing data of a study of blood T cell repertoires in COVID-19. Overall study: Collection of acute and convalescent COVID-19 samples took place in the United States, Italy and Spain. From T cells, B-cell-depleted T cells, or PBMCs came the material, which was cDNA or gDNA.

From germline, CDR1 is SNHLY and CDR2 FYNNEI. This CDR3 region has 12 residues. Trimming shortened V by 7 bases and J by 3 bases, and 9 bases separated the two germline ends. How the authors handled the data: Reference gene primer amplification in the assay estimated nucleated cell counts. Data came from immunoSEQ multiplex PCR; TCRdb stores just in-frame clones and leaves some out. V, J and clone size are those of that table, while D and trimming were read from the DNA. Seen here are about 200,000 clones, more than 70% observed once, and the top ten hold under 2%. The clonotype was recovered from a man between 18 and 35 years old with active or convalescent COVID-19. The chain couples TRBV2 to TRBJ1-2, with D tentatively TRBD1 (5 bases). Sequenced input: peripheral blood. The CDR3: CASTQVDYGYTF. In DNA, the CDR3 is TGTGCCAGCACACAGGTCGACTATGGCTACACCTTC.